This is a list of T cell receptor beta chains from one sample in a study of blood T cell repertoires in COVID-19. Clones were read by immunoSEQ multiplex PCR, and TCRdb kept only the in-frame ones, dropping some. Of 250,000 to 300,000 clones in the sample, roughly 87% were seen once. The sample consisted of peripheral blood. The receptors come from a woman aged 45-60 years who had recovered from COVID-19. Both conserved end residues are part of each CDR3. Each record gives: D gene, V gene, clone size, J gene, CDR3 DNA, CDR3 protein. D genes are given only for firm matches. Size tells how often a clone was seen (once, few, many) or the class of an expanded clone, and some rows leave it out.

.	TRBV5-4	.	TRBJ2-1	TGTGCCAGCAGCCAGGGTAGAGAGCAGTTCTTC	CASSQGREQFF
.	TRBV7-2	.	TRBJ2-1	TGTGCCAGCAGCCCTACTAGGAATGAGCAGTTCTTC	CASSPTRNEQFF
TRBD2	TRBV6-5	.	TRBJ2-2	TGTGCCAGCAGTTCTCCGGGACTAGGAATCACCGGGGAGCTGTTTTTT	CASSSPGLGITGELFF
.	TRBV5-1	.	TRBJ2-1	TGCGCCAGCAGCCCCCAGGGTAACTCATACAATGAGCAGTTCTTC	CASSPQGNSYNEQFF
TRBD2	TRBV4-2	.	TRBJ2-1	TGTGCCAGCAGGGTAGCGGGAGGGCCCTACAATGAGCAGTTCTTC	CASRVAGGPYNEQFF
.	TRBV5-1	.	TRBJ1-1	TGCGCCAGCAGCTTCAGGGTCGGCACTGAAGCTTTCTTT	CASSFRVGTEAFF
.	TRBV28	.	TRBJ1-6	TGTGCCAGCAGTTTTCTAAGCTCCTATAATTCACCCCTCCACTTT	CASSFLSSYNSPLHF
.	TRBV30	.	TRBJ1-1	TGTGCCTGGAGTGAGAAGGGGCCGAACACTGAAGCTTTCTTT	CAWSEKGPNTEAFF
TRBD1	TRBV9	once	TRBJ1-6	TGTGCCAGCAGCGTAACGGGACAGTATAATTCACCCCTCCACTTT	CASSVTGQYNSPLHF
.	TRBV20-1	once	TRBJ1-2	TGCAGTGCTAATGAAAACAGGCTTAGTGGCTACACCTTC	CSANENRLSGYTF
.	TRBV6-1	.	TRBJ1-1	TGTGCCAGCAGTGAATTTCCAGGGGTCACTGAAGCTTTCTTT	CASSEFPGVTEAFF
.	TRBV5-1	once	TRBJ1-1	TGCGCCAGCAGCTTGGACGGGGTTTCGAGGTTTGTAGTGAACACTGAAGCTTTCTTT	CASSLDGVSRFVVNTEAFF
TRBD2	TRBV5-6	.	TRBJ2-3	TGTGCCAGCAGCTTGAAAGCGGGGGTCACAGATACGCAGTATTTT	CASSLKAGVTDTQYF
.	TRBV5-1	.	TRBJ1-4	TGCGCCAGCAGCTGGGGACTCAATGAAAAACTGTTTTTT	CASSWGLNEKLFF
TRBD1	TRBV6-1	.	TRBJ1-5	TGTGCCAGCAGTATCGGGACAGTCAGTCAGCCCCAGCATTTT	CASSIGTVSQPQHF
.	TRBV5-6	.	TRBJ2-7	TGTGCCAGCAGTTTACACAGGGAGTGGTCCTACGAGCAGTACTTC	CASSLHREWSYEQYF
.	TRBV4-3	.	TRBJ1-2	TGCGCCAGCAGCCAAGATAGGGGTCTGGGTGGCTACACCTTC	CASSQDRGLGGYTF
TRBD2	TRBV3-1/TRBV3-2	.	TRBJ2-3	TGTGCCAGCAGCCGGCAAAGCGGGGGGACCATTCCGGGTACGCAGTATTTT	CASSRQSGGTIPGTQYF
TRBD2	TRBV9	.	TRBJ2-3	TGTGCCAGCAGCGGGGGGACTAGCGGACTCACAGATACGCAGTATTTT	CASSGGTSGLTDTQYF
.	TRBV21-1	.	TRBJ2-2	TGTGCCAGCAGCATGACAGGGAACACCGGGGAGCTGTTTTTT	CASSMTGNTGELFF
TRBD1	TRBV25-1	.	TRBJ1-1	TGTGCCAGCAGTGAACCTCAAGGGACAGGGGAAACTGAAGCTTTCTTT	CASSEPQGTGETEAFF
TRBD1	TRBV7-9	.	TRBJ1-6	TGTGCCAGCAGCCCGGACAGGTCACGACTGGTTGGATCACCCCTCCACTTT	CASSPDRSRLVGSPLHF
.	TRBV29-1	once	TRBJ2-1	TGCAGCGTCCCCCCTAAATACAATGAGCAGTTCTTC	CSVPPKYNEQFF
.	TRBV5-6	.	TRBJ2-7	TGTGCCAGCAACGACGGGGTTTTGCACGAGCAGTACTTC	CASNDGVLHEQYF
.	TRBV6-4	.	TRBJ2-1	TGTGCCAGCAGTCAGGGCGATGAGCAGTTCTTC	CASSQGDEQFF
TRBD1	TRBV2	.	TRBJ2-7	TGTGCCAGCAGCTTAAGACAGGGGTACGAGCAGTACTTC	CASSLRQGYEQYF
.	TRBV6-6	.	TRBJ2-7	TGTGCCAGCAGTTACAGGTCCGAGGACTACGAGCAGTACTTC	CASSYRSEDYEQYF
.	TRBV27	.	TRBJ2-6	TGTGCCAGCAGTTTATTACAGCCCCACAGTGGGGCCAACGTCCTGACTTTC	CASSLLQPHSGANVLTF
.	TRBV4-3	.	TRBJ1-6	TGCGCCAGCAGCCAAGAGGTCTCAGATAATTCACCCCTCCACTTT	CASSQEVSDNSPLHF
TRBD1	TRBV10-3	.	TRBJ1-6	TGTGCCATCAGCCTGGGGGACAGCCTTAATTCACCCCTCCACTTT	CAISLGDSLNSPLHF
TRBD2	TRBV9	.	TRBJ2-5	TGTGCCAGCAGCAGTCTAGCGGGGGAGGGGGAGACCCAGTACTTC	CASSSLAGEGETQYF
.	TRBV30	.	TRBJ1-1	TGTGCCTGGAGTGCGCAGGGGAACACTGAAGCTTTCTTT	CAWSAQGNTEAFF
TRBD1	TRBV5-6	.	TRBJ1-2	TGTGCCAGCAGCTTGCCGACAGGGATCTATGGCTACACCTTC	CASSLPTGIYGYTF
.	TRBV28	.	TRBJ1-1	TGTGCCAGCAGTTTAGGGCAGGGACTCCTCTTGAACACTGAAGCTTTCTTT	CASSLGQGLLLNTEAFF
.	TRBV19	.	TRBJ2-1	TGTGCCAGTGGCGGACAGTACAATGAGCAGTTCTTC	CASGGQYNEQFF
.	TRBV5-4	.	TRBJ1-2	TGTGCCAGCAGCTTGGCTACAGGGATCGGGTATGGCTACACCTTC	CASSLATGIGYGYTF
.	TRBV2	.	TRBJ2-4	TGTGCCAGCAGAAGTCGGGACATTCAGTACTTC	CASRSRDIQYF
.	TRBV6-1	.	TRBJ1-2	TGTGCCAGCAGTGAATGGCTGAAGGGCTACACCTTC	CASSEWLKGYTF
TRBD2	TRBV4-1	few	TRBJ2-7	TGCGCCAGCAGCCGCGGACTAGAGGCCGACGAGCAGTACTTC	CASSRGLEADEQYF
TRBD2	TRBV9	.	TRBJ2-7	TGTGCCAGCAGCGAGACTAGCGGGAGCTCCGGCGAGCAGTACTTC	CASSETSGSSGEQYF
.	TRBV9	once	TRBJ1-2	TGTGCCAGCAGCGCCGCGGCAGGGTATGGCTACACCTTC	CASSAAAGYGYTF
.	TRBV11-2	.	TRBJ2-1	TGTGCCAGCAACTTAGGTCGGCAGGGGAGGGGATGGAATGAGCAGTTCTTC	CASNLGRQGRGWNEQFF
TRBD1	TRBV28	.	TRBJ2-2	TGTGCCAGCAGTTTATTAGGGACAGCCAAAGCCGGGGAGCTGTTTTTT	CASSLLGTAKAGELFF
TRBD1	TRBV28	.	TRBJ1-1	TGTGCCAGCAGTACACCGGGACAGGGGATCACTGAAGCTTTCTTT	CASSTPGQGITEAFF
TRBD1	TRBV19	.	TRBJ1-6	TGTGCCAGTAGTAACCAGGGGGCCAATTCACCCCTCCACTTT	CASSNQGANSPLHF
TRBD2	TRBV19	.	TRBJ2-1	TGTGCCAGTAGTATGAGGAGCGGGGGGGCATTTTATGAGCAGTTCTTC	CASSMRSGGAFYEQFF
TRBD1	TRBV7-3	.	TRBJ2-2	TGTGCCAGCAGCTGGCGGACAGGAGGAACCGGGGAGCTGTTTTTT	CASSWRTGGTGELFF
.	TRBV2	.	TRBJ2-5	TGTGCCAGCAGTGAGATAGCGACCCGCCAAGAGACCCAGTACTTC	CASSEIATRQETQYF
TRBD2	TRBV4-1	once	TRBJ2-5	TGCGCCAGCAGCCATTCCAGCGGGGGGAGTCGACAAGAGACCCAGTACTTC	CASSHSSGGSRQETQYF
.	TRBV30	.	TRBJ1-6	TGTGCCTGGACAAATGGGCAGGATTCACCCCTCCACTTT	CAWTNGQDSPLHF
TRBD2	TRBV14	.	TRBJ2-1	TGTGCCAGCAGCCCCGCGGCGGGAGGTGGAAATGAGCAGTTCTTC	CASSPAAGGGNEQFF
.	TRBV10-3	.	TRBJ2-7	TGTGCCTCAGGGCAGAGGGACACCTCCTACGAGCAGTACTTC	CASGQRDTSYEQYF
TRBD1	TRBV7-9	.	TRBJ2-1	TGTGCCAGCAGCCCGTGGACAGGGGGCTGGACTGAGCAGTTCTTC	CASSPWTGGWTEQFF
.	TRBV7-2	.	TRBJ2-1	TGTGCCAGCAGCTTAGACAGTTACAATGAGCAGTTCTTC	CASSLDSYNEQFF